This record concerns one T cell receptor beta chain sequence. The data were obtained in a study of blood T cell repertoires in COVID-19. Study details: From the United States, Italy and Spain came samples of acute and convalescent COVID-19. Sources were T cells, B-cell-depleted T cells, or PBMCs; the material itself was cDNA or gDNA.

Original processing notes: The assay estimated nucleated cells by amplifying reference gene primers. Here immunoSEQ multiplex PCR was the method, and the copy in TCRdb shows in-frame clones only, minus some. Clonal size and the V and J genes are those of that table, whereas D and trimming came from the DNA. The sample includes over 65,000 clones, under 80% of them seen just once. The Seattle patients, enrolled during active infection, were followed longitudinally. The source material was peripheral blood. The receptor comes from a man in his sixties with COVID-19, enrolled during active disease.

The CDR3 DNA reads as TGTGCCACCAGCAGAGATCGAGTGTCCTACAATGAGCAGTTCTTC. This translates into CATSRDRVSYNEQFF. This chain joins TRBV15 and TRBJ2-1; no clear D gene. Germline V gives CDR1 LNHNV, CDR2 YYDKDF (reference sequence). V lost 0 bases to trimming and J lost 1 base, with 7 bases between them. CDR3 length: 15 residues.